The source of this T cell receptor (beta chain) is a study of cytomegalovirus exposure and HLA in healthy donors. Study details: The use of the same platform for the approximately 130 validation repertoires and the roughly 730 first-cohort repertoires was reported by a later analysis. Study findings and constraints: Subsequent analysis of the 95 to 150 validation repertoires found a tendency for first-cohort TCR clusters to co-occur.

This clone has just one count. Its antigen remains unidentified. After removal of 5 bases from V and 4 bases from J, the junction contained 4 bases not matched to a gene. Germline V gene data show CDR1 as PRHDT and CDR2 as FYEKMQ (reference sequence). CDR3 length: 13 residues. The table came from immunoSEQ multiplex PCR; TCRdb's copy has only in-frame clones and leaves some out. Of around 350,000 clones detected, 75% to 90% appear once; the ten largest clones hold 0.83%. The receptor was derived from a woman under 30 in good health and CMV-seronegative. The chain uses TRBV13 and TRBJ1-1; 7 bases align to TRBD1. Sequencing was done on a sample of PBMCs. The CDR3 here is CASSPNRGTEAFF. Written as DNA, the CDR3 is TGTGCCAGCAGCCCAAACAGGGGCACTGAAGCTTTCTTT.